Each of the 5 T cell receptor beta chains below was sequenced from the same sample in a study of cytomegalovirus exposure and HLA in healthy donors. PCR involved 60 Vbeta and 13 Jbeta primers. Here immunoSEQ multiplex PCR was the method, and the copy in TCRdb shows in-frame clones only, minus some. The table lists 100,000 to 150,000 clones, over 70% of them singletons, with around 8.5% in the top ten. Sequences were obtained from PBMCs. The receptors derive from a woman in her fifties or sixties in good health and CMV-seropositive.

This clone was found once. The J gene is TRBJ2-6, the V gene TRBV27; tentatively, D is TRBD1 (6 bases). CDR3 length: 16 amino acids. Germline V gene sequence: CDR1 MNHEY, CDR2 SMNVEV (reference sequence). The V end was cut by 4 bases, the J end by 1 base, with 11 bases between. The chain's CDR3 is CASSYRAISGANVLTF. The CDR3 region has the DNA TGTGCCAGCAGTTACAGGGCCATTTCTGGGGCCAACGTCCTGACTTTC.

CDR3 sequence: CASSLSGGDTEAFF. CDR3 in DNA: TGTGCCAGCAGCTTAAGTGGGGGCGACACTGAAGCTTTCTTT. The chain joins TRBV11-2 to TRBJ1-1, with D possibly being TRBD1 (6 bases). There are 14 residues in the CDR3. Germline lookup yields CDR1 SGHAT and CDR2 FQNNGV. Trimming shortened V by 2 bases and J by 3 bases, and 10 bases separated the two germline ends.

The chain recombines TRBV5-6 with TRBJ1-1; a possible D gene is TRBD1 (5 bases). This CDR3 contains 14 residues. Germline lookup yields CDR1 SGHDT and CDR2 YYEEEE. V was cut by 4 bases and J by 3 bases, with 13 bases left in between. CDR3 bases: TGTGCCAGCAGCCCTGCGACAGATTACACTGAAGCTTTCTTT. As protein: CASSPATDYTEAFF.

The V call is TRBV7-9, the J call TRBJ2-3; 8 nucleotides align to TRBD2. The CDR3 has 18 amino acids. Germline lookup yields CDR1 SEHNR and CDR2 FQNEAQ (reference sequence). V lost 2 bases, J lost 2 bases, and 12 bases stayed unmatched. The CDR3 spells CASSLRSSLAANTDTQYF. CDR3 in DNA: TGTGCCAGCAGCTTACGGAGCTCACTAGCGGCGAACACAGATACGCAGTATTTT.

CDR3 sequence: CAWEKGAGETQYF. The CDR3 bases are TGTGCCTGGGAAAAGGGGGCTGGGGAGACCCAGTACTTC. The chain is built from TRBV30 and TRBJ2-5; 7 nucleotides line up with TRBD1. The junction had 8 bases not matched to a gene; V was cut back by 5 bases and J by 5 bases. Germline-derived CDR1 and CDR2 are GTSNPN and SVGIG (reference sequence). The CDR3 consists of 13 residues.